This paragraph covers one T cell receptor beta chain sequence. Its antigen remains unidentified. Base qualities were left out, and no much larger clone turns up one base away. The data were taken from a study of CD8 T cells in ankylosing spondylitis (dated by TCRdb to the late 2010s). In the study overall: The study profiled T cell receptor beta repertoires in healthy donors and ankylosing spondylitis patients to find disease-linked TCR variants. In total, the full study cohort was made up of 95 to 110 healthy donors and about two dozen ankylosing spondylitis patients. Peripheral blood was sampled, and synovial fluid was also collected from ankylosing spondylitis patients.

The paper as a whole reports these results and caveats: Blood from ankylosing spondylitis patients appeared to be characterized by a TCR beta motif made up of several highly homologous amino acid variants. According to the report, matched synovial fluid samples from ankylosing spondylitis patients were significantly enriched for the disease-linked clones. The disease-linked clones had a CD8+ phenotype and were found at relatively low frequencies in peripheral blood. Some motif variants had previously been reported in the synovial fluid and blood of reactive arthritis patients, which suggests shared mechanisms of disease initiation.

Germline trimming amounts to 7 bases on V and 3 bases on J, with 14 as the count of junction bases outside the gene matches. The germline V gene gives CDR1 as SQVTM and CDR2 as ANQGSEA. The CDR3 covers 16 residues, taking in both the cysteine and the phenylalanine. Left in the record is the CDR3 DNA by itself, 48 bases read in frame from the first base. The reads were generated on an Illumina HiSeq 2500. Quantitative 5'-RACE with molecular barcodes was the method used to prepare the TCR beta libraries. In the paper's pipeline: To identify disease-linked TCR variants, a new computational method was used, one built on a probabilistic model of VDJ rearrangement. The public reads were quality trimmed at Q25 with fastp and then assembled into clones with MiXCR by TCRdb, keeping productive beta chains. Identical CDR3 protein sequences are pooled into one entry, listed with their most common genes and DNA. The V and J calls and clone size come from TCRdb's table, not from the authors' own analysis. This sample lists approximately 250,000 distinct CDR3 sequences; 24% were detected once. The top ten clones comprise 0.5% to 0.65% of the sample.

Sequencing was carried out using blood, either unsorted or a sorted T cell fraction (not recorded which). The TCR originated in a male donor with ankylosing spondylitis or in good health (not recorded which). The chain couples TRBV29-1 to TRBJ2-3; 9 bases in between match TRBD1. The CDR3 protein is CSAQGAQGAGTDTQYF. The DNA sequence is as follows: TGCAGCGCCCAAGGGGCACAGGGGGCAGGGACAGATACGCAGTATTTT.